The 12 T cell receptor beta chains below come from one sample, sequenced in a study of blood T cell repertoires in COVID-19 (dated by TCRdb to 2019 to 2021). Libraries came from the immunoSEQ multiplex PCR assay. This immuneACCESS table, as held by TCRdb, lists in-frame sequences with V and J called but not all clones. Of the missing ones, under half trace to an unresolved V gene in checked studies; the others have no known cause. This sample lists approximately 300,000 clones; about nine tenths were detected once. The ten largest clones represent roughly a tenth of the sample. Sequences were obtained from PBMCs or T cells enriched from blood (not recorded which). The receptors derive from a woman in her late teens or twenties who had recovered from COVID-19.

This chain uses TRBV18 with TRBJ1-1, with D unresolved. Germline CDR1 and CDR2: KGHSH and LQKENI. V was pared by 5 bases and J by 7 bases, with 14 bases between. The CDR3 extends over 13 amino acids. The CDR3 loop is CASSSSLAIEAFF. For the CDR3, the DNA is TGTGCCAGCTCATCTAGTTTAGCGATTGAAGCTTTCTTT.

CDR3 DNA sequence: TGCGCCAGCAGCTTGACTAGCGGGGCGCAAGAGACCCAGTACTTC. This gives the protein CASSLTSGAQETQYF. This sequence joins TRBV5-1 and TRBJ2-5, with TRBD2 matching over 10 bases. This CDR3 spans 15 amino acids. Germline values: CDR1 SGHRS, CDR2 YFSETQ. After removal of 1 base from V and 2 bases from J, the junction contained 2 bases not matched to a gene. Based on the CDR3 plus reference TRBV5-1 and TRBJ2-5, the full variable domain is KAGVTQTPRYLIKTRGQQVTLSCSPISGHRSVSWYQQTPGQGLQFLFEYFSETQRNKGNFPGRFSGRQFSNSRSEMNVSTLELGDSALYLCASSLTSGAQETQYFGPGTRLLVL.

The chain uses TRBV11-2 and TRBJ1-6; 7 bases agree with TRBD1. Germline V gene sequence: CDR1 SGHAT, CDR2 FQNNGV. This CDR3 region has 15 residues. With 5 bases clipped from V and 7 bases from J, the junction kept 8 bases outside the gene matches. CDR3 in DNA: TGTGCCAGCAGCGAATCCGGGACAGAGAATTCACCCCTCCACTTT. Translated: CASSESGTENSPLHF.

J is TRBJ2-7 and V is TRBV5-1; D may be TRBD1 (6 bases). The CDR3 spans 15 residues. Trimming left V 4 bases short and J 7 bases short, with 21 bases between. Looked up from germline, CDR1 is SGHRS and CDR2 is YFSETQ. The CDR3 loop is CASSHEPGQGEEQYF. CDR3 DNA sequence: TGCGCCAGCAGCCACGAACCGGGACAAGGCGAGGAGCAGTACTTC.

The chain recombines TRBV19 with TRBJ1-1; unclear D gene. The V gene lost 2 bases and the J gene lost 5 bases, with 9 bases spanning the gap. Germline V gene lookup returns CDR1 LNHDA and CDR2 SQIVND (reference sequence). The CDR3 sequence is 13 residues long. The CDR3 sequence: CASSIIRGTEAFF. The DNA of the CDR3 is TGTGCCAGTAGTATAATACGGGGTACTGAAGCTTTCTTT.

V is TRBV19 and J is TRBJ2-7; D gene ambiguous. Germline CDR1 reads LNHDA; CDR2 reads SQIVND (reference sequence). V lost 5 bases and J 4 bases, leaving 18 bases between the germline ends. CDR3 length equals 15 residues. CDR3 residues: CASSPGPAPPYEQYF. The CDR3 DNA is TGTGCCAGTAGTCCTGGGCCCGCGCCCCCTTACGAGCAGTACTTC.

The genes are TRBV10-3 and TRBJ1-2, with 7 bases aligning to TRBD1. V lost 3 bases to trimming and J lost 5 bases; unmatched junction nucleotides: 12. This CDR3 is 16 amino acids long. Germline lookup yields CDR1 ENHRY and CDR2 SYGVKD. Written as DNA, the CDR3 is TGTGCCATCAGTGATTACCGGGACAGAAAACGTTATGGCTACACCTTC. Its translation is CAISDYRDRKRYGYTF.

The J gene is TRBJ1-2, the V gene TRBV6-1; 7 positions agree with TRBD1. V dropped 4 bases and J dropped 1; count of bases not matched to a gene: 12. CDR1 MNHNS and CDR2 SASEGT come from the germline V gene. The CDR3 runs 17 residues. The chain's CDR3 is CASSGTGTKPFNYGYTF. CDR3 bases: TGTGCCAGCAGTGGGACAGGAACGAAACCCTTTAACTATGGCTACACCTTC.

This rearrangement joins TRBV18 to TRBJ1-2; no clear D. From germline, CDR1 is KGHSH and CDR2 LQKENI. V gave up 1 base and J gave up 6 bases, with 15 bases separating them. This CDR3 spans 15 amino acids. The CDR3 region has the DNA TGTGCCAGCTCACCACAGGAATCGAGGGCGGATGGCTACACCTTC. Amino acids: CASSPQESRADGYTF.

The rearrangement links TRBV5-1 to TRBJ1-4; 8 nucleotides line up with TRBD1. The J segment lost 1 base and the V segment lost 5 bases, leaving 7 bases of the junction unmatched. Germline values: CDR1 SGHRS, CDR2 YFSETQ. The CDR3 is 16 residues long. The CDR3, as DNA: TGCGCCAGCAGACCAGGGGGCTCGGGAACTAATGAAAAACTGTTTTTT. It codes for CASRPGGSGTNEKLFF.

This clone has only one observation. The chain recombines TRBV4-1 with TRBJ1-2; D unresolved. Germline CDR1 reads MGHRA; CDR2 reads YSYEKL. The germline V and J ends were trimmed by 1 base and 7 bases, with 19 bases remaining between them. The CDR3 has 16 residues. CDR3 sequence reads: CASSQVRGSPVFGYTF. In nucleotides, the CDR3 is TGCGCCAGCAGCCAAGTTCGAGGCAGCCCCGTTTTTGGCTACACCTTC.

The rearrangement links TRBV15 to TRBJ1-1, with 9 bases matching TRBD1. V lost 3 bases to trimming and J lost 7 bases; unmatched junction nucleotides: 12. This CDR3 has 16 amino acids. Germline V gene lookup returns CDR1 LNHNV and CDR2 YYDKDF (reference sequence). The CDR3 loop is CATSRRDRVRSGEAFF. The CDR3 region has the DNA TGTGCCACCAGCAGGAGGGACAGGGTTCGAAGTGGTGAAGCTTTCTTT.